What follows is one T cell receptor beta chain and its context. In the authors' workflow: There were no quality scores in the junction-only immunoSEQ sequences, so filtering differed. Clones were read by immunoSEQ multiplex PCR, and TCRdb kept only the in-frame ones, dropping some. That table is the source of V, J and clone size, and D and trimming were worked out from the DNA. The table records hundreds of thousands of clones, around 67% of them present only once. This entry is derived from a study of shared clonotypes between healthy human individuals. Study in general: The study used three CD4 naive, three CD4 memory, two CD8 naive and one CD8 memory plate per donor.

V gave up 3 bases and J gave up 5 bases, with 13 bases separating them. CDR1 is MNHEY, CDR2 SMNVEV, per germline (reference sequence). This CDR3 is built from 14 residues. None of the donors, who were healthy HIV-negative adults, had recently had acute infections or vaccinations. Donors, without exception, were Caucasian adults residing in Nashville, Tennessee. The TCR sequence derives from a woman in her 30s in good health. This chain joins TRBV27 and TRBJ2-5, with D possibly matching TRBD1 (7 bases). Sequencing was done on a sample of memory CD4+ T cells sorted from blood. Subset denoted: CD45RA-negative fraction. DNA for the CDR3: TGTGCCAGCAGTTTCAGGGGGGTTGGGGAGACCCAGTACTTC. This sequence encodes CASSFRGVGETQYF.